The next 21 T cell receptor beta chains were all read from a single sample in a study of blood T cell repertoires in COVID-19. TCRdb's table, derived via immunoSEQ multiplex PCR, lists solely in-frame clones and lacks some. The sample includes a few hundred thousand clones, approximately 86% seen only once; the top ten take around 3.6%. Sequences were obtained from peripheral blood. The source of these receptors is a man aged 18 to 29 with active or convalescent COVID-19.

This chain links TRBV18 with TRBJ2-5, with 9 bases fitting TRBD2. V was clipped by 1 base and J by 1 base; unmatched bases: 1. This CDR3 contains 15 residues. Germline CDR1 is KGHSH and CDR2 is LQKENI. CDR3 in amino acids: CASSPLAGAQETQYF. In nucleotides, the CDR3 is TGTGCCAGCTCACCACTAGCGGGAGCCCAAGAGACCCAGTACTTC. The variable domain in full, with the rest retrieved from reference TRBV18 and TRBJ2-5, is NAGVMQNPRHLVRRRGQEARLRCSPMKGHSHVYWYRQLPEEGLKFMVYLQKENIIDESGMPKERFSAEFPKEGPSILRIQQVVRGDSAAYFCASSPLAGAQETQYFGPGTRLLVL.

V is TRBV2 and J is TRBJ2-2, with a possible D match to TRBD2 (6 bases). CDR1 is SNHLY, CDR2 FYNNEI, per germline. Trimming cost V 3 bases and J 6 bases, with 14 bases left between them. The CDR3 is 15 amino acids. Here the CDR3 reads CASSDKLAEAGELFF. The DNA of the CDR3 is TGTGCCAGCAGTGATAAACTAGCTGAAGCCGGGGAGCTGTTTTTT. The full variable domain, completed using reference TRBV2 and TRBJ2-2, is EPEVTQTPSHQVTQMGQEVILRCVPISNHLYFYWYRQILGQKVEFLVSFYNNEISEKSEIFDDQFSVERPDGSNFTLKIRSTKLEDSAMYFCASSDKLAEAGELFFGEGSRLTVL.

This chain connects TRBV5-1 to TRBJ2-1, with D uncertain. Germline V CDR1 and CDR2: SGHRS, YFSETQ. The CDR3 runs 15 residues. V was cut by 0 bases and J by 7 bases, with 14 bases left in between. Written as DNA, the CDR3 is TGCGCCAGCAGCTTGGAGGTAGCTATATCGAATGAGCAGTTCTTC. Amino acid sequence: CASSLEVAISNEQFF.

This sequence joins TRBV5-5 and TRBJ1-4; TRBD1 agrees at 7 bases. Losses at the gene ends were 5 bases for V and 0 bases for J; bases not matched to a gene: 4. The CDR3 runs to 15 residues. CDR1 and CDR2 (germline): SGHKS, YYEKEE (reference sequence). The CDR3 region is CASRQTGPTNEKLFF. The CDR3 DNA is TGTGCCAGCAGGCAGACAGGGCCAACTAATGAAAAACTGTTTTTT.

This chain connects TRBV12-3 or TRBV12-4 to TRBJ1-2; 8 bases match TRBD1. V shed 6 bases and J 8 bases; nucleotides not matched to a gene: 2. The CDR3 is 11 amino acids. Written as DNA, the CDR3 is TGTGCCAGCAGCTCAGGGGGCGGCTACACCTTC. Its translation: CASSSGGGYTF.

The chain uses TRBV5-6 and TRBJ1-1; 7 positions match TRBD1. Trimming took 5 bases from V and 1 from J; bases not matched to a gene: 5. CDR3 length: 14 residues. CDR1 is SGHDT, CDR2 YYEEEE, per germline. The CDR3 reads CASSLTGRNTEAFF. The DNA for the CDR3 is TGTGCCAGCAGTTTGACAGGGCGGAACACTGAAGCTTTCTTT.

The chain combines TRBV2 with TRBJ1-5, with 7 bases matching TRBD1. From germline, CDR1 is SNHLY and CDR2 FYNNEI. The CDR3 sequence is 15 residues long. J gave up 3 bases and V 3 bases, and 5 bases lay outside the gene matches. CDR3 sequence (DNA): TGTGCCAGCAGTGATTCCAGGGGGTCCAATCAGCCCCAGCATTTT. Translation gives CASSDSRGSNQPQHF.

This clone was counted once. This CDR3 is also generated by other DNA sequences in the sample. The V call is TRBV10-3, the J call TRBJ1-6, with D possibly matching TRBD1 (6 bases). CDR3 size: 15 residues. The ends were cut back, 4 bases at V and 7 bases at J, with 14 bases in the middle. Germline-derived CDR1 and CDR2 are ENHRY and SYGVKD. As DNA, the CDR3 is TGTGCCATCAGTGGAGGTGGCAGGGGCAATTCACCCCTCCACTTT. Its protein is CAISGGGRGNSPLHF.

The chain carries TRBV28 and TRBJ1-1; maybe TRBD1 (5 bases). CDR1 MDHEN and CDR2 SYDVKM come from the germline V gene. This CDR3 comprises 11 residues. DNA for the CDR3: TGTGTCACCAGGGAGGAGACTGAAGCTTTCTTT. Its protein is CVTREETEAFF.

The chain carries TRBV4-1 and TRBJ2-1; 8 bases align to TRBD2. CDR3 length: 14 amino acids. V shed 4 bases, J shed 10 bases, and the junction held 9 bases outside the gene matches. Germline loops: CDR1 MGHRA, CDR2 YSYEKL. The CDR3 sequence: CASSLLGRAGEQFF. The CDR3 DNA reads as TGCGCCAGCAGCCTCCTCGGGAGGGCGGGGGAGCAGTTCTTC.

This chain connects TRBV7-8 to TRBJ2-1, with D maybe TRBD2 (6 bases). This CDR3 comprises 16 residues. V lost 3 bases, J lost 0 bases, and 12 bases lay in between. The germline V gene has CDR1 SGHVS and CDR2 FQNEAQ. CDR3 DNA sequence: TGTGCCAGCAGCTTCGGGGCGGGATTCTCCTACAATGAGCAGTTCTTC. Protein product: CASSFGAGFSYNEQFF.

V and J are TRBV5-6 and TRBJ1-2; TRBD1 aligns across 7 bases. The CDR3 has 18 amino acids. Germline assignment: CDR1 SGHDT and CDR2 YYEEEE. The J segment lost 8 bases and the V segment lost 6 bases, leaving 25 bases of the junction unmatched. CDR3 in amino acids: CASKVFSTLTGQVEGYTF. The CDR3, as DNA: TGTGCCAGCAAGGTTTTTTCCACCCTCACCGGACAGGTTGAGGGCTACACCTTC.

This clone appeared a single time. The genes are TRBV5-1 and TRBJ2-1; weak D call: TRBD2 (6 bases). The CDR3 is 13 amino acids. Trimming shortened V by 4 bases and J by 6 bases, and 11 bases separated the two germline ends. CDR1 is SGHRS, CDR2 YFSETQ, per germline. The CDR3 loop is CASSRVTSNEQFF. CDR3 nucleotide sequence: TGCGCCAGCAGCCGCGTGACTAGCAATGAGCAGTTCTTC.

The V call is TRBV18, the J call TRBJ2-5, with no clear D. Germline CDR1 KGHSH, CDR2 LQKENI. V was cut by 3 bases and J by 5 bases, with 7 bases left in between. CDR3 length: 12 amino acids. The CDR3 DNA is TGTGCCAGCTCACCCGAGGTCGAGACCCAGTACTTC. Translating it yields CASSPEVETQYF.

Many counts were recorded for this clone. The chain is built from TRBV24-1 and TRBJ2-2, with 13 bases lining up with TRBD2. The germline V gene has CDR1 KGHDR and CDR2 SFDVKD. The CDR3 is made up of 16 amino acids. The V segment lost 3 bases and the J segment 3 bases; nucleotides outside the gene matches: 0. Here the CDR3 reads CATSDGLAGDTGELFF. CDR3 sequence (DNA): TGTGCCACCAGTGATGGACTAGCGGGGGACACCGGGGAGCTGTTTTTT.

With respect to this clone: Other DNA variants within this sample encode the same CDR3. The chain joins TRBV24-1 to TRBJ2-3, with TRBD1 as a possible D gene (5 bases). Germline values: CDR1 KGHDR, CDR2 SFDVKD. The V end was cut by 4 bases, the J end by 5 bases, with 6 bases between. The CDR3 loop spans 12 amino acids. CDR3 region: CATSERGDTQYF. The CDR3 bases are TGTGCCACCAGTGAAAGGGGAGATACGCAGTATTTT.

The rearrangement uses TRBV5-1 and TRBJ2-7; TRBD1 aligns across 9 bases. Germline loops: CDR1 SGHRS, CDR2 YFSETQ. The ends lost 4 bases at V and 6 bases at J; junction bases unmatched: 8. The CDR3 is 14 amino acids. CDR3 DNA sequence: TGCGCCAGCAGCCCCGGACAGGGGATCAGCGAGCAGTACTTC. Its translation is CASSPGQGISEQYF.

This chain connects TRBV7-6 to TRBJ2-7, with TRBD2 matching 10 bases. V dropped 1 base and J dropped 4; count of bases not matched to a gene: 4. This CDR3 region has 15 residues. The germline gives CDR1 SGHVS, CDR2 FNYEAQ. CDR3 sequence (DNA): TGTGCCAGCAGCTTAGTGGCTAGCGGGGGTTACGAGCAGTACTTC. Translated, it gives CASSLVASGGYEQYF.

The chain carries TRBV27 and TRBJ2-7, with a possible D match to TRBD1 (6 bases). CDR1 and CDR2 from the germline V gene are MNHEY and SMNVEV (reference sequence). This CDR3 is built from 14 residues. With 5 bases removed from V and 6 bases from J, the gap between germline ends came to 17 bases. In nucleotides, the CDR3 is TGTGCCAGCAGTGAGGGCAGGGGAGTACGCGAGCAGTACTTC. It encodes CASSEGRGVREQYF.

Worth noting for this clone: This specimen includes other DNA sequences encoding the same CDR3. The rearrangement links TRBV2 to TRBJ1-6; TRBD1 agrees at 8 bases. V shed 8 bases, J shed 7 bases, and the junction held 4 bases outside the gene matches. The CDR3 contains 13 residues. Looked up from germline, CDR1 is SNHLY and CDR2 is FYNNEI. CDR3 amino acids: CASSGTGNSPLHF. Here the CDR3 DNA reads TGTGCCAGCTCCGGGACAGGAAATTCACCCCTCCACTTT.

This chain links TRBV5-1 with TRBJ2-3, with 9 nucleotides matching TRBD2. Germline loops: CDR1 SGHRS, CDR2 YFSETQ. V shed 1 base, J shed 6 bases, and the junction held 12 bases outside the gene matches. The CDR3 runs to 17 residues. This chain's CDR3 is CASSLWASGGGADTQYF. Here the CDR3 DNA reads TGCGCCAGCAGCTTGTGGGCCTCTGGCGGGGGGGCTGATACGCAGTATTTT.